Here is one T cell receptor (beta chain) with its context. Antigen specificity is unknown. The junction departs from the called germline gene at one end, perhaps through a read error. This CDR3 comprises 13 residues. Germline V gives CDR1 MDHEN, CDR2 SYDVKM. These data are taken from a study of shared clonotypes between healthy human individuals. Regarding the study as a whole: Generally, estimated richness proved larger in naive subsets than it did in memory subsets. Read depth was anticipated to influence clonotype sharing among donors. Genetic and exposure-history diversity was limited by the small donor number.

The repertoire was sequenced with immunoSEQ multiplex PCR; TCRdb's copy has only in-frame clones and lacks some. The sample holds some 2.4 million clones, roughly 93% seen once. The chain has TRBV28 and TRBJ1-2, with no clear D. The receptor was derived from a man younger than 35 in good health. Some clones in this sample may be carry-over from other donors' samples. The sample consisted of naive CD4+ T cells from PBMCs. Subset noted: CD45RA+ positively selected. The DNA for the CDR3 is TGTGCCGGCAGCGTCAATGCGTTATATGGCTACACCTTC. It specifies CAGSVNALYGYTF.